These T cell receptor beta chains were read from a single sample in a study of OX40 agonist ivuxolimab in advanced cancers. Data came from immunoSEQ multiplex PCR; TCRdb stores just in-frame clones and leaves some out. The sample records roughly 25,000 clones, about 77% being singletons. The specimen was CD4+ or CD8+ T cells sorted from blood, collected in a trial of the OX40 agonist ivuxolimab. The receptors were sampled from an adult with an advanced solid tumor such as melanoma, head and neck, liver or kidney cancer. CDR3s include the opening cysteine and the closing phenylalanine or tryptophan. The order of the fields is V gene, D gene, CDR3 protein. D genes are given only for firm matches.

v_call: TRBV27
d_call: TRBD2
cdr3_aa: CASGKYTGELFF

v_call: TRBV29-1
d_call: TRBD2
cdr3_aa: CSGSGTNNEQFF

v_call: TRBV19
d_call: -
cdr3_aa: CASSIPPTDEQYF

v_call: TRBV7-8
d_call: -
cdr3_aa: CASSLGGSDTQYF

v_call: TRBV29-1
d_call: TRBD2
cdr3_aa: CSVEDGGRGELFF

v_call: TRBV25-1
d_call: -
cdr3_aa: CASSYKDGTEQYF

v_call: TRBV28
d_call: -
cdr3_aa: CASSLITLNTGELFF

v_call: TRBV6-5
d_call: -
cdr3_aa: CASSSLLRADTQYF

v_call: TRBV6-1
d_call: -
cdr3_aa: CASSLEAFSYEQYF

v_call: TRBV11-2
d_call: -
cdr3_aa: CASSLGYQETQYF

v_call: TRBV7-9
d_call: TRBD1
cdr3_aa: CASSARDRGRDEQYF